This T cell receptor beta chain comes out of a study of blood T cell repertoires in COVID-19. Study details: COVID-19 samples from acute and convalescent phases originated in the United States, Italy and Spain. Sample material is recorded as cDNA or gDNA derived from T cells, B-cell-depleted T cells, or PBMCs.

A single count supports this clone. The authors' processing: Nucleated cell counts were estimated from reference gene primer amplification. The repertoire was sequenced with immunoSEQ multiplex PCR; TCRdb's copy has only in-frame clones and lacks some. From that table come the V and J calls and clone size; the DNA was used to work out D and trimming. The repertoire holds about 170,000 clones, approximately 84% seen once, with about a fifth in the top ten. The germline gives CDR1 SGHRS, CDR2 YFSETQ. The CDR3 has 14 amino acids. Trimming at V came to 4 bases and at J to 5 bases, leaving 8 bases not matched to a gene.

This clonotype originated in a woman aged 80 or older with acute or convalescent COVID-19. Sequenced material: peripheral blood. The chain employs TRBV5-1 and TRBJ1-1; TRBD1 matches at 7 bases. The CDR3 DNA is TGCGCCAGCAGCCCTCTTCAGGGGGGTACTGAAGCTTTCTTT. Translated: CASSPLQGGTEAFF.